The 14 T cell receptor beta chains below all came from one sample that was sequenced in a study of beta chain features in type 1 diabetes. Study outcomes and limitations: When Type 1 diabetes patients were examined, their TCRB CDR3s proved moderately but significantly shorter in all four CD4+ subsets.

Expressed TCRB transcripts were sequenced because the entire RNA isolate underwent reverse transcription. Produced via immunoSEQ multiplex PCR; TCRdb's table is partial and in-frame only. The repertoire has 200,000 to 300,000 clones, roughly 10% of them found once; the top ten carry approximately 0.015%. Their target antigens are unknown. Material for sequencing was naive CD4+ T cells from blood. The source is a man between 25 and 39 years old with type 1 diabetes.

CDR3 sequence (DNA): TGTGCCAGTAGTATAATCGGGATGGATGAGCAGTTCTTC. Translated, it gives CASSIIGMDEQFF. This chain links TRBV19 with TRBJ2-1; perhaps TRBD2 as D (5 bases). Germline loops: CDR1 LNHDA, CDR2 SQIVND (reference sequence). The CDR3 loop spans 13 amino acids. V shed 2 bases and J shed 8 bases, with 10 bases lying between them.

This chain uses TRBV11-2 with TRBJ1-6, with D possibly being TRBD1 (5 bases). The CDR3 contains 13 residues. Germline V gives CDR1 SGHAT, CDR2 FQNNGV. Trimming shortened V by 5 bases and J by 12 bases, and 14 bases separated the two germline ends. As DNA, the CDR3 is TGTGCCAGCAGCCAGCGGGACCTCGGACCCCTCCACTTT. It codes for CASSQRDLGPLHF.

This clone was counted a few times. The chain uses TRBV6-5 and TRBJ2-1; no reliable D call. The CDR3 is 12 residues long. Trimming shortened V by 2 bases and J by 7 bases, and 6 bases separated the two germline ends. Germline-derived CDR1 and CDR2 are MNHEY and SVGAGI. CDR3 nucleotide sequence: TGTGCCAGCAGTTACGGCCCGAATGAGCAGTTCTTC. Protein sequence: CASSYGPNEQFF.

This clone has more than one count but fewer than ten. The chain couples TRBV14 to TRBJ2-5, with no clear D. The CDR3 has 14 residues. Germline values: CDR1 SGHDN, CDR2 FVKESK. V was clipped by 1 base and J by 1 base, with 7 bases between them. The CDR3 bases are TGTGCCAGCAGCCAAGGGCAGTTCCAAGAGACCCAGTACTTC. Its translation: CASSQGQFQETQYF.

The chain combines TRBV5-1 with TRBJ1-1; D is ambiguous. Germline CDR1 and CDR2: SGHRS and YFSETQ. CDR3 length: 15 residues. Trimming cost V 4 bases and J 3 bases, with 16 bases left between them. This chain's CDR3 is CASSNQAGVDTEAFF. CDR3 sequence (DNA): TGCGCCAGCAGCAATCAGGCAGGTGTAGACACTGAAGCTTTCTTT.

This chain uses TRBV5-4 with TRBJ2-5; D might be TRBD2 (6 bases). Trimming left V 0 bases short and J 5 bases short, with 14 bases between. Germline V gene lookup returns CDR1 SGHNT and CDR2 YYREEE (reference sequence). CDR3 length equals 15 residues. CDR3 sequence reads: CASSLEGRRGETQYF. The CDR3 DNA reads as TGTGCCAGCAGCTTGGAAGGTCGCCGGGGGGAGACCCAGTACTTC.

This rearrangement joins TRBV5-1 to TRBJ1-2; D unresolved. Per germline, CDR1 SGHRS and CDR2 YFSETQ. V was clipped by 2 bases and J by 5 bases, with 10 bases between them. The CDR3 runs to 13 residues. In nucleotides, the CDR3 is TGCGCCAGCAGCTTCGACGGGAGGTATGGCTACACCTTC. Protein product: CASSFDGRYGYTF.

The chain uses TRBV6-5 and TRBJ2-5, with no clear D. The length of the CDR3 is 13 residues. V lost 5 bases, J lost 3 bases, and 10 bases lay in between. Germline V gives CDR1 MNHEY, CDR2 SVGAGI. CDR3 sequence (DNA): TGTGCCAGCAGTCTCACAGTGAAAGAGACCCAGTACTTC. Protein sequence: CASSLTVKETQYF.

The chain uses TRBV28 and TRBJ1-1; TRBD1 matches 8 bases. Trimming removed 2 bases from V and 10 bases from J; junction bases left unmatched: 9. CDR1 is MDHEN, CDR2 SYDVKM, per germline. The CDR3 is 14 residues long. The CDR3 region is CASSLGAGGKRAFF. CDR3 DNA: TGTGCCAGCAGTTTAGGGGCAGGGGGCAAGAGAGCTTTCTTT.

The chain recombines TRBV5-1 with TRBJ1-6, with D hard to call. This CDR3 spans 15 amino acids. Trimming took off 4 bases at V and 7 bases at J, with 15 bases between the two ends. Per the germline V gene, CDR1 is SGHRS and CDR2 is YFSETQ. CDR3 sequence reads: CASSPQTGTNSPLHF. DNA for the CDR3: TGCGCCAGCAGCCCTCAGACGGGAACAAATTCACCCCTCCACTTT.

CDR3 protein: CSPRLAGSNEQFF. The CDR3 nucleotides are TGCAGCCCCCGACTAGCGGGAAGCAATGAGCAGTTCTTC. The gene calls are TRBV29-1 and TRBJ2-1; 11 nucleotides line up with TRBD2. The CDR3 totals 13 residues. With 8 bases clipped from V and 6 bases from J, the junction kept 6 bases outside the gene matches. Germline CDR1 and CDR2: SQVTM and ANQGSEA.

The chain combines TRBV29-1 with TRBJ1-2, with TRBD1 matching over 12 bases. The germline V gene encodes CDR1 SQVTM and CDR2 ANQGSEA. CDR3 length: 16 amino acids. The J segment lost 3 bases and the V segment lost 1 base, leaving 6 bases of the junction unmatched. CDR3 in amino acids: CSVEAGTGGFYYGYTF. DNA for the CDR3: TGCAGCGTTGAAGCCGGGACAGGGGGCTTCTACTATGGCTACACCTTC.

V gene TRBV7-3 combines with J gene TRBJ2-2; D gene ambiguous. V was shortened by 5 bases and J by 5 bases, with 9 bases between the two germline ends. Per the germline V gene, CDR1 is SGHTA and CDR2 is FQGTGA. This CDR3 is 13 amino acids long. The chain's CDR3 is CASSATVTGELFF. CDR3 coding DNA: TGTGCCAGCAGCGCAACAGTGACCGGGGAGCTGTTTTTT.

This sequence joins TRBV7-2 and TRBJ2-1, with 12 bases that match TRBD1. The germline V gene encodes CDR1 SGHTA and CDR2 FQGNSA. The V segment lost 4 bases and the J segment 0 bases; nucleotides outside the gene matches: 10. The CDR3 covers 19 residues. The CDR3 region has the DNA TGTGCCAGCAGCTGGGGGGGACAGGGGGCCGTCAGCTCCTACAATGAGCAGTTCTTC. Its protein product is CASSWGGQGAVSSYNEQFF.